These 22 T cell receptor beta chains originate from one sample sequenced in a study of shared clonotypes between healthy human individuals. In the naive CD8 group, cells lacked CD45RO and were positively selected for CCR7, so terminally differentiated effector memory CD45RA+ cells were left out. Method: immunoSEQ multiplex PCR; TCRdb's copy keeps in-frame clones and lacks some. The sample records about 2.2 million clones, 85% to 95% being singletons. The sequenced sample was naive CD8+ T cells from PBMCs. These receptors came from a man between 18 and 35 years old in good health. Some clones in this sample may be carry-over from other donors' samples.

DNA of the CDR3: TGTGCCAGTAGTTGGTGGAACACCGGGGAGCTGTTTTTT. It encodes CASSWWNTGELFF. This rearrangement joins TRBV19 to TRBJ2-2; D is ambiguous. V shed 5 bases and J shed 1 base, with 5 bases lying between them. This CDR3 is 13 amino acids long. Per germline, CDR1 LNHDA and CDR2 SQIVND (reference sequence).

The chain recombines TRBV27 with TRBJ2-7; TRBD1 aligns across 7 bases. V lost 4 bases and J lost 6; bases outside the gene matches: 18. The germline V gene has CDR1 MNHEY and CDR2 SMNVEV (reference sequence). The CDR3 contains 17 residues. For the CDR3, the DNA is TGTGCCAGCAGTTCCACGGGTGGGGAACAGGGGAAGCGCGAGCAGTACTTC. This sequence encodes CASSSTGGEQGKREQYF.

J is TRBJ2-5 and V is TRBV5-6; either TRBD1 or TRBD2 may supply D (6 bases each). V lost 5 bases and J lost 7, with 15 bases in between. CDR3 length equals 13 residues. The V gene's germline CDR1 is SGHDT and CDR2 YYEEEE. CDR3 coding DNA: TGTGCCAGCAGTTTCGACGGGGGCGCGACCCAGTACTTC. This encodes CASSFDGGATQYF.

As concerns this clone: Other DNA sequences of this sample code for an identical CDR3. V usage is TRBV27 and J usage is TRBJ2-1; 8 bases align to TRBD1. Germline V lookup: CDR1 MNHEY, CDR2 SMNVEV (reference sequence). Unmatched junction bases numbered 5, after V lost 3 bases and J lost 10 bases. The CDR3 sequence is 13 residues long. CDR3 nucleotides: TGTGCCAGCAGTTTCCAGGGGGCCAACGAGCAGTTCTTC. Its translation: CASSFQGANEQFF.

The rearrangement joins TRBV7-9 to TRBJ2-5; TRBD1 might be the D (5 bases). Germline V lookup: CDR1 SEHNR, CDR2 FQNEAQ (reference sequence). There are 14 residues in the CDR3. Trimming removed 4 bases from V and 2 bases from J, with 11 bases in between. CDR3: CASSSRQLQETQYF. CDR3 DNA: TGTGCCAGCAGCTCCCGACAGCTTCAAGAGACCCAGTACTTC. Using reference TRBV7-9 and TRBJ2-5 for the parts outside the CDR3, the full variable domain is DTGVSQNPRHKITKRGQNVTFRCDPISEHNRLYWYRQTLGQGPEFLTYFQNEAQLEKSRLLSDRFSAERPKGSFSTLEIQRTEQGDSAMYLCASSSRQLQETQYFGPGTRLLVL.

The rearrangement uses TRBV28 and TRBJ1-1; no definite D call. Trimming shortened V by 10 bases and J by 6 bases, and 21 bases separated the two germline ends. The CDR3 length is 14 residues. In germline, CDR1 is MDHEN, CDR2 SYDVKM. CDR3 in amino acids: CATKFSPRKPEAFF. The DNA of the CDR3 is TGTGCCACCAAGTTTTCGCCCAGAAAGCCTGAAGCTTTCTTT.

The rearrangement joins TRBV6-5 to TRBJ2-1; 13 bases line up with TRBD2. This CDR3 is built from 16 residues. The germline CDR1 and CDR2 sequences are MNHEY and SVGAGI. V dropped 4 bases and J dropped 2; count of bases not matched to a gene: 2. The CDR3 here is CASSFGLAGAYNEQFF. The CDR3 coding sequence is TGTGCCAGCAGTTTCGGACTAGCGGGAGCCTACAATGAGCAGTTCTTC.

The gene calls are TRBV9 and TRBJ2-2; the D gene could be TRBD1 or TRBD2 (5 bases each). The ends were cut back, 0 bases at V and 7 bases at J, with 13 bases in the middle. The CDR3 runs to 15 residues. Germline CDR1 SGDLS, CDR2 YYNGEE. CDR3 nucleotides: TGTGCCAGCAGCGTAGGAGGGAACACAGGCGGGGAGCTGTTTTTT. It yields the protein CASSVGGNTGGELFF.

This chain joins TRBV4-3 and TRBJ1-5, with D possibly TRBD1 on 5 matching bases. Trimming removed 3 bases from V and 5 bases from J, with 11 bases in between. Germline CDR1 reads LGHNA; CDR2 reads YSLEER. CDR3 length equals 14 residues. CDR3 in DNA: TGCGCCAGCAGCCACAGACAGTCCGATCAGCCCCAGCATTTT. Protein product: CASSHRQSDQPQHF.

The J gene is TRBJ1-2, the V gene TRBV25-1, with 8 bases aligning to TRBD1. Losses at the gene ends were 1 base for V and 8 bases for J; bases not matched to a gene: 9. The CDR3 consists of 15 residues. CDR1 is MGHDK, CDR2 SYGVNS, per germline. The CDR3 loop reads CASSESLSGGWGYTF. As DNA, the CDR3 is TGTGCCAGCAGTGAATCATTGTCAGGGGGCTGGGGCTACACCTTC.

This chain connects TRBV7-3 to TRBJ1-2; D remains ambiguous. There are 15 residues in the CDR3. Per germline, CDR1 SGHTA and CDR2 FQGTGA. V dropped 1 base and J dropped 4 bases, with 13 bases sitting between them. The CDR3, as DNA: TGTGCCAGCAGCTTAAGTGGTGGGTTAGGCTATGGCTACACCTTC. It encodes CASSLSGGLGYGYTF. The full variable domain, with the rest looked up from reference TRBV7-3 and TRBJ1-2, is GAGVSQTPSNKVTEKGKYVELRCDPISGHTALYWYRQSLGQGPEFLIYFQGTGAADDSGLPNDRFFAVRPEGSVSTLKIQRTERGDSAVYLCASSLSGGLGYGYTFGSGTRLTVV.

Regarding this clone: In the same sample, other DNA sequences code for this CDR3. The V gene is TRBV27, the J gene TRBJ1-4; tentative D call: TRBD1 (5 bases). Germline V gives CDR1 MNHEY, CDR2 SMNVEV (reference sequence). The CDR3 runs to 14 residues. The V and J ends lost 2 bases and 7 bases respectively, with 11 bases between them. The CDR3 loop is CASSLIGAGEKLFF. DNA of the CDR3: TGTGCCAGCAGTTTAATAGGGGCTGGTGAAAAACTGTTTTTT.

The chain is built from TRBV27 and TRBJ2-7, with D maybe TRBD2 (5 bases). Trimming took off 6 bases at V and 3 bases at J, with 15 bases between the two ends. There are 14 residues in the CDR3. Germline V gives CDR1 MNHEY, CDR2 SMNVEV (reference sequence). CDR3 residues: CASSLNGVLYEQYF. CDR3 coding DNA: TGTGCCAGCAGCCTAAACGGGGTTCTCTACGAGCAGTACTTC.

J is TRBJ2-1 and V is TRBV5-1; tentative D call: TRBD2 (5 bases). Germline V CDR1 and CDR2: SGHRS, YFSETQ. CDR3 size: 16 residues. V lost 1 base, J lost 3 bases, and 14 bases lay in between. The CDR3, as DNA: TGCGCCAGCAGCTTGATCCCGGGGTCCCGCTACAATGAGCAGTTCTTC. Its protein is CASSLIPGSRYNEQFF. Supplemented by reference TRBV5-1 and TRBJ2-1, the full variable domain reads KAGVTQTPRYLIKTRGQQVTLSCSPISGHRSVSWYQQTPGQGLQFLFEYFSETQRNKGNFPGRFSGRQFSNSRSEMNVSTLELGDSALYLCASSLIPGSRYNEQFFGPGTRLTVL.

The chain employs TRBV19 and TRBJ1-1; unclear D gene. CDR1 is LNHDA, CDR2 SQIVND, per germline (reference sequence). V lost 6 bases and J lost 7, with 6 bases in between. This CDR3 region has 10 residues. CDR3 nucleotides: TGTGCCAGTAGGAATGGTGAAGCTTTCTTT. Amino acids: CASRNGEAFF.

CDR3 region: CASRLGPKPQPQHF. CDR3 nucleotides: TGTGCCAGTAGGCTGGGCCCTAAACCGCAGCCCCAGCATTTT. The chain has TRBV19 and TRBJ1-5; D unresolved. Germline-derived CDR1 and CDR2 are LNHDA and SQIVND (reference sequence). Trimming took 6 bases from V and 7 from J, leaving 16 bases between them. The CDR3 contains 14 residues.

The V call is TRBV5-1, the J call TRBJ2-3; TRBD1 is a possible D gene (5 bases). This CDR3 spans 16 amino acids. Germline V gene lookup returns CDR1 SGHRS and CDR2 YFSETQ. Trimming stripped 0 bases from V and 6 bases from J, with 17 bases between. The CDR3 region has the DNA TGCGCCAGCAGCTTGGGGACACCGACCATGGGGGATACGCAGTATTTT. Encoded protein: CASSLGTPTMGDTQYF.

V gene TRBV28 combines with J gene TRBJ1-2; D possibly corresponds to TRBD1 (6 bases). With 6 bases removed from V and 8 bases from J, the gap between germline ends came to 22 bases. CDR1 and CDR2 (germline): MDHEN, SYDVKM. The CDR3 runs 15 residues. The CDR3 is CASSQRGGRVEGYTF. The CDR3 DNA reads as TGTGCCAGCAGCCAAAGAGGGGGAAGGGTTGAGGGCTACACCTTC.

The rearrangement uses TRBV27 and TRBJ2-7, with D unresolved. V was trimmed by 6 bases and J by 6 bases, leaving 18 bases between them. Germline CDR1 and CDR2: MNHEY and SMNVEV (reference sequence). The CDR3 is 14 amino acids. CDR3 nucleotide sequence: TGTGCCAGCAGATCCGGGCCCTCCCCCACCGAGCAGTACTTC. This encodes CASRSGPSPTEQYF.

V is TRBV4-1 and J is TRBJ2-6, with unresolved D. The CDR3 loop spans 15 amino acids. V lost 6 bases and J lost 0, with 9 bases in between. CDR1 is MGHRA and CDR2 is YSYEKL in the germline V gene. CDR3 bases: TGCGCCAGCAGTCCGAAGGACTCTGGGGCCAACGTCCTGACTTTC. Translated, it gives CASSPKDSGANVLTF.

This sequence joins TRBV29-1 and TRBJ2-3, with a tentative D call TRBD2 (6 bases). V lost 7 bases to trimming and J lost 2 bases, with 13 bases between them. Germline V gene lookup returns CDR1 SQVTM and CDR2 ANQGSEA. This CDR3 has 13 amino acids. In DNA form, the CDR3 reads TGCAGCGCCGAGGAGGGATTCACAGATACGCAGTATTTT. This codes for CSAEEGFTDTQYF.

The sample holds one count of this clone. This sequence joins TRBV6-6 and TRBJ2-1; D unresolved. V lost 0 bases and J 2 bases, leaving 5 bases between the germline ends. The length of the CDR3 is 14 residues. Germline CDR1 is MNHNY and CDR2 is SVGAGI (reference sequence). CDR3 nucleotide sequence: TGTGCCAGCAGTTACTCATCGGCCTACAATGAGCAGTTCTTC. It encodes CASSYSSAYNEQFF.